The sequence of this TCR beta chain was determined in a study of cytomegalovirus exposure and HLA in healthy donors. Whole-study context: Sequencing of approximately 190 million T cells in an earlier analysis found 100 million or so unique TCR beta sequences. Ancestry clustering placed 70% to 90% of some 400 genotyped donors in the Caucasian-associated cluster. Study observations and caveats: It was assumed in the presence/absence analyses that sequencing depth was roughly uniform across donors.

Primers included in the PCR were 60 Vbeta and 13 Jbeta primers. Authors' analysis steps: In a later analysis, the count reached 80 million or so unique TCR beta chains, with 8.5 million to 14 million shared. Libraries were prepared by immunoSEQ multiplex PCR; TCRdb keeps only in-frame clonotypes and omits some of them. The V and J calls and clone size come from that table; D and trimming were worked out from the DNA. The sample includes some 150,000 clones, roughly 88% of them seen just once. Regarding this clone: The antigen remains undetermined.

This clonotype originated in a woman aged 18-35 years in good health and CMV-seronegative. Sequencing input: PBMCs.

As DNA, the CDR3 is TGTGCCTGGAGTTTTTCGTGGGGCAGCTCCCACTCTGGAAACACCATATATTTT. It encodes CAWSFSWGSSHSGNTIYF. This chain links TRBV30 with TRBJ1-3, with D possibly being TRBD1 (5 bases). The CDR3 consists of 18 residues. V was pared by 2 bases and J by 0 bases, with 20 bases between. From germline, CDR1 is GTSNPN and CDR2 SVGIG (reference sequence).